Following are 6 T cell receptor beta chains from one sample sequenced in a study of CD8 T cells in Susac syndrome. An amount of RNA that ranged from roughly 0.45 to 1 ug was reverse transcribed with random hexamers. TCRdb passed the immunoSEQ multiplex PCR reads through MiXCR, listing each CDR3 protein once. The sample consists of 160,000 or so distinct CDR3 sequences, 85% to 95% of them appearing once. Material: CD8+ T cells from PBMCs. Source of these receptors: a human donor with multiple sclerosis.

The rearrangement uses TRBV19 and TRBJ2-1; possibly TRBD2 for D (6 bases). This CDR3 region has 12 residues. CDR1 and CDR2 (germline): LNHDA, SQIVND (reference sequence). V was clipped by 10 bases and J by 9 bases, with 16 bases between them. The CDR3 nucleotides are TGTGCCACTCGGGACTCCAGGCGTGAGCAGTTCTTC. Translated: CATRDSRREQFF. The whole variable domain, remainder taken from reference TRBV19 and TRBJ2-1, is DGGITQSPKYLFRKEGQNVTLSCEQNLNHDAMYWYRQDPGQGLRLIYYSQIVNDFQKGDIAEGYSVSREKKESFPLTVTSAQKNPTAFYLCATRDSRREQFFGPGTRLTVL.

This CDR3 is CASSPRGLDEKLFF. CDR3 coding DNA: TGTGCCAGCAGCCCCCGCGGGCTGGATGAAAAACTGTTTTTT. The chain employs TRBV7-9 and TRBJ1-4; D gene ambiguous. Germline loops: CDR1 SEHNR, CDR2 FQNEAQ (reference sequence). The CDR3 extends over 14 amino acids. The V end was cut by 5 bases, the J end by 6 bases, with 13 bases between.

As DNA, the CDR3 is TGTGCCAGCAGCGCGTACCCAGGGAACACTGAAGCTTTCTTT. Encoded protein: CASSAYPGNTEAFF. V gene TRBV9 combines with J gene TRBJ1-1; the D is unclear. V was shortened by 3 bases and J by 1 base, with 10 bases between the two germline ends. The CDR3 has 14 amino acids. Germline CDR1 is SGDLS and CDR2 is YYNGEE. The whole variable domain, remainder taken from reference TRBV9 and TRBJ1-1, is DSGVTQTPKHLITATGQRVTLRCSPRSGDLSVYWYQQSLDQGLQFLIQYYNGEERAKGNILERFSAQQFPDLHSELNLSSLELGDSALYFCASSAYPGNTEAFFGQGTRLTVV.

This chain connects TRBV29-1 to TRBJ1-1, with TRBD1 identical over 9 bases. Germline trimming cut 6 bases from V and 11 bases from J; bases unmatched to any gene: 7. The CDR3 is 11 residues long. Germline CDR1 is SQVTM and CDR2 is ANQGSEA. CDR3 region: CSVPNGQGAFF. The DNA for the CDR3 is TGCAGCGTCCCGAATGGACAGGGGGCTTTCTTT.

The chain links TRBV6-5 to TRBJ1-1, with unresolved D. CDR1 MNHEY and CDR2 SVGAGI come from the germline V gene. Trimming cost V 2 bases and J 4 bases, with 17 bases left between them. The CDR3 runs to 16 residues. For the CDR3, the DNA is TGTGCCAGCAGTTACCCACTCGGCGGTAAAGGCACTGAAGCTTTCTTT. This sequence encodes CASSYPLGGKGTEAFF.

A few counts support this clonotype. This rearrangement joins TRBV3-1 to TRBJ1-1; D call uncertain. CDR1 is LGHDT, CDR2 YNNKEL, per germline (reference sequence). Trimming removed 1 base at V and 2 bases at J, with 5 bases between. There are 13 residues in the CDR3. DNA for the CDR3: TGTGCCAGCAGCCAAGGGGTTAACACTGAAGCTTTCTTT. Translation: CASSQGVNTEAFF.